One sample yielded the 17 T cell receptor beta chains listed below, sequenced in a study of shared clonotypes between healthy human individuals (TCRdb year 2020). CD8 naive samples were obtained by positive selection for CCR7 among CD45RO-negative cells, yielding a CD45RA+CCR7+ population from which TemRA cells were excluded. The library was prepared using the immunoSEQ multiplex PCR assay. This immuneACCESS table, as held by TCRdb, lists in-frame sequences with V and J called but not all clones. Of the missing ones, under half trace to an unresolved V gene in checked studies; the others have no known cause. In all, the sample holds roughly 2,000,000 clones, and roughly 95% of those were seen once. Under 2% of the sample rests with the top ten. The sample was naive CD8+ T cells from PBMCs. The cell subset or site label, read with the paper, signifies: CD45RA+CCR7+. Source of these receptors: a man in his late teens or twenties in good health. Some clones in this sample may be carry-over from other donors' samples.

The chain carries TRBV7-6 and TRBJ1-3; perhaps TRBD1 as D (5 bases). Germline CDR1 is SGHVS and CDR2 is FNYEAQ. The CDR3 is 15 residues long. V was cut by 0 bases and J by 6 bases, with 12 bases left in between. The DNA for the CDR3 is TGTGCCAGCAGCTTAGCCGGGACTCCATCAAACACCATATATTTT. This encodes CASSLAGTPSNTIYF.

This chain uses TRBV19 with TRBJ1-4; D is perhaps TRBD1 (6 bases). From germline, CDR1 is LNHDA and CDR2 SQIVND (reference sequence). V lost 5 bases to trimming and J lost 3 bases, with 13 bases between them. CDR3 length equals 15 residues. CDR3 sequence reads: CASSVRDKANEKLFF. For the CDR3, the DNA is TGTGCCAGTAGTGTCCGGGACAAGGCTAATGAAAAACTGTTTTTT.

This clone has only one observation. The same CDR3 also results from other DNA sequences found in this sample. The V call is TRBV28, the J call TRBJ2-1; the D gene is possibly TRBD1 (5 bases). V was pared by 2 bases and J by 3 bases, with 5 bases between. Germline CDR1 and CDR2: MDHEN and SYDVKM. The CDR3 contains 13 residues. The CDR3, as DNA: TGTGCCAGCAGTTTAAGGGGCTACAATGAGCAGTTCTTC. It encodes CASSLRGYNEQFF.

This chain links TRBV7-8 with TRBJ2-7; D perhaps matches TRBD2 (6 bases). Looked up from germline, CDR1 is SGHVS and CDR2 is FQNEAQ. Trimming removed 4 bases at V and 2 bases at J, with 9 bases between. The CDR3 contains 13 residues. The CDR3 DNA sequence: TGTGCCAGCAGCTGGGGACTGACCTACGAGCAGTACTTC. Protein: CASSWGLTYEQYF.

The CDR3 is CASSEGTSRTDTQYF. The CDR3 DNA sequence: TGTGCCAGCAGCGAAGGGACTAGCAGAACAGATACGCAGTATTTT. The chain joins TRBV5-4 to TRBJ2-3, with 9 bases fitting TRBD2. Germline CDR1 reads SGHNT; CDR2 reads YYREEE (reference sequence). Trimming removed 4 bases from V and 3 bases from J; junction bases left unmatched: 6. The CDR3 has 15 residues.

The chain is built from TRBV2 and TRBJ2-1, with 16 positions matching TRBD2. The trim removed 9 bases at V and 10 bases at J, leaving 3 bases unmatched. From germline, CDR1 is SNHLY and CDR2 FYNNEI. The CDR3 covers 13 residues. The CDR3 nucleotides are TGTGCCAGTGCGGGACTAGCGGGAGGGGAGCAGTTCTTC. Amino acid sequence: CASAGLAGGEQFF.

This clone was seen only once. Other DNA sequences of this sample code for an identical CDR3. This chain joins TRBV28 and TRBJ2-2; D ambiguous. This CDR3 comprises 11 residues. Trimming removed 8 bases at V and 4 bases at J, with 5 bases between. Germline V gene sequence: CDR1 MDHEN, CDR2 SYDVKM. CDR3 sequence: CASSPTGELFF. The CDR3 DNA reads TGTGCCAGCTCACCCACCGGGGAGCTGTTTTTT.

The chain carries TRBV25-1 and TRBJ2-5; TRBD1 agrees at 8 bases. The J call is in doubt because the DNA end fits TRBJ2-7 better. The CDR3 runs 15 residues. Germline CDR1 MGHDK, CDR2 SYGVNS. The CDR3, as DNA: TGTGCCAGCCTGTCCCGGACAGGGATTATGGCCGAGCAGTACTTC. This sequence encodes CASLSRTGIMAEQYF.

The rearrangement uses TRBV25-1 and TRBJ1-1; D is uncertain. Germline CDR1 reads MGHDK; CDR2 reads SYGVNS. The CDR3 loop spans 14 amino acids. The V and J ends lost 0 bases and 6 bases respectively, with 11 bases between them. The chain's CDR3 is CASSEYGFPAEAFF. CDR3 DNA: TGTGCCAGCAGTGAATATGGTTTCCCCGCTGAAGCTTTCTTT.

In DNA form, the CDR3 reads TGTGCCAGCAGCCCTGACGGTAGCAATCAGCCCCAGCATTTT. The encoded protein is CASSPDGSNQPQHF. V and J are TRBV5-5 and TRBJ1-5; D is unresolved. CDR1 and CDR2 (germline): SGHKS, YYEKEE (reference sequence). V dropped 4 bases and J dropped 0 bases, with 8 bases sitting between them. The CDR3 runs 14 residues. Full variable domain (outside the CDR3, taken from reference TRBV5-5 and TRBJ1-5): DAGVTQSPTHLIKTRGQQVTLRCSPISGHKSVSWYQQVLGQGPQFIFQYYEKEERGRGNFPDRFSARQFPNYSSELNVNALLLGDSALYLCASSPDGSNQPQHFGDGTRLSIL.

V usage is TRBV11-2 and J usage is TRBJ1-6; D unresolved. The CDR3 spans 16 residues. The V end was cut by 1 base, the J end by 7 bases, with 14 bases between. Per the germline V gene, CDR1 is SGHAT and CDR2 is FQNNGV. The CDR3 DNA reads TGTGCCAGCAGCTTAGTCAATTGGGCTGGCAATTCACCCCTCCACTTT. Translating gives CASSLVNWAGNSPLHF.

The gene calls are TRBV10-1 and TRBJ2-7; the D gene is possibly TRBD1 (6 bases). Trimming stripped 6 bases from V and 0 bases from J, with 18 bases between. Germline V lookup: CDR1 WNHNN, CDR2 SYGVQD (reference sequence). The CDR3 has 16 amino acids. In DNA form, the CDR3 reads TGCGCCAGCAGCAAGGACAGCCTATTAAACTCCTACGAGCAGTACTTC. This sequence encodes CASSKDSLLNSYEQYF.

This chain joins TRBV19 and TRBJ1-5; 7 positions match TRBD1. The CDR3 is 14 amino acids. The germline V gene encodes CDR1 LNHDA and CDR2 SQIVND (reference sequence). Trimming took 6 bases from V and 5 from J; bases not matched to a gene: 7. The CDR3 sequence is CASSLRQGDQPQHF. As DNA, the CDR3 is TGTGCCAGTAGCTTAAGACAGGGCGATCAGCCCCAGCATTTT. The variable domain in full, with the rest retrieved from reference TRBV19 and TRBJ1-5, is DGGITQSPKYLFRKEGQNVTLSCEQNLNHDAMYWYRQDPGQGLRLIYYSQIVNDFQKGDIAEGYSVSREKKESFPLTVTSAQKNPTAFYLCASSLRQGDQPQHFGDGTRLSIL.

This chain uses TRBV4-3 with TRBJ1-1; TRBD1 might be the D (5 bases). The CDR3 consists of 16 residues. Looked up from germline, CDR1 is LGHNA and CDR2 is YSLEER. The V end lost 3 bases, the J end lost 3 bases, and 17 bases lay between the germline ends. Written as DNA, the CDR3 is TGCGCCAGCAGCCATATCCCGGGACGGGCGGACACTGAAGCTTTCTTT. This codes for CASSHIPGRADTEAFF.

In DNA, the CDR3 is TGTGCCAGCAGTGCCTCTAGATACGAGCAGTACTTC. This codes for CASSASRYEQYF. V is TRBV27 and J is TRBJ2-7; no firm D call. CDR3 length equals 12 residues. The germline V gene has CDR1 MNHEY and CDR2 SMNVEV (reference sequence). Trimming cost V 5 bases and J 4 bases, with 9 bases left between them.

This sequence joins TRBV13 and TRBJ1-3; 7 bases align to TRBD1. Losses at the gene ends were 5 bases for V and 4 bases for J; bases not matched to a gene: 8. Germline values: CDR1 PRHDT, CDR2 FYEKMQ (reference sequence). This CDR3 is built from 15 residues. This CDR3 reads CASSPGGFAGNTIYF. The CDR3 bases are TGTGCCAGCAGCCCAGGGGGGTTTGCAGGAAACACCATATATTTT.

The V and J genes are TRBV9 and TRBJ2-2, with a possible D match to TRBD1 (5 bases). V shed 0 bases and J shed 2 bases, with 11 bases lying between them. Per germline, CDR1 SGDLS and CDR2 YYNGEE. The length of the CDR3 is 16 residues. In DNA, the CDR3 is TGTGCCAGCAGCGTAGATAGGACACATAACACCGGGGAGCTGTTTTTT. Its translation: CASSVDRTHNTGELFF.